This entry lists 10 T cell receptor beta chains sequenced from one sample in a study of blood T cell repertoires in COVID-19. The method was immunoSEQ multiplex PCR; TCRdb's version includes in-frame clones alone and lacks a portion of them. Of approximately 310,000 clones detected, approximately 85% appear once; the ten largest clones hold roughly 2%. Sequencing input: PBMCs or T cells enriched from blood (not recorded which). All receptors come from a young man who had recovered from COVID-19.

The rearrangement uses TRBV5-8 and TRBJ2-1; 11 bases map to TRBD2. J lost 8 bases, V lost 4 bases, and 17 bases had no gene match. Germline assignment: CDR1 SGHTS and CDR2 YDEGEE. The CDR3 spans 18 residues. CDR3 DNA: TGTGCCAGCAGCAATCCTCAACTAGCGGGGGAGTTAAAGGATGAGCAGTTCTTC. Its protein product is CASSNPQLAGELKDEQFF.

The V gene is TRBV28, the J gene TRBJ1-5; 7 bases map to TRBD1. Germline V gene lookup returns CDR1 MDHEN and CDR2 SYDVKM. CDR3 length: 12 amino acids. The J segment lost 7 bases and the V segment lost 5 bases, leaving 2 bases of the junction unmatched. CDR3 residues: CASSEGAQPQHF. As DNA, the CDR3 is TGTGCCAGCAGTGAGGGGGCCCAGCCCCAGCATTTT.

This rearrangement joins TRBV28 to TRBJ1-3, with D unresolved. Germline V gene sequence: CDR1 MDHEN, CDR2 SYDVKM. The CDR3 runs to 12 residues. The V and J ends lost 8 bases and 4 bases respectively, with 9 bases between them. The DNA of the CDR3 is TGTGCCAGCCTGACTGGAGGAAACACCATATATTTT. Translated, it gives CASLTGGNTIYF.

A remark on this clone: The same CDR3 also results from other DNA sequences found in this sample. J is TRBJ1-6 and V is TRBV5-1; D call uncertain. Germline loops: CDR1 SGHRS, CDR2 YFSETQ. The CDR3 is 13 residues long. Trimming pared 0 bases from V and 7 bases from J, leaving 5 bases between. The CDR3 coding sequence is TGCGCCAGCAGCTTGGGACAAAATTCACCCCTCCACTTT. Its translation is CASSLGQNSPLHF.

The chain joins TRBV11-2 to TRBJ2-7; a possible D gene is TRBD2 (6 bases). CDR1 and CDR2 from the germline V gene are SGHAT and FQNNGV. Between the trimmed V and J ends, which lost 0 bases and 3 bases, there was a span of 9 bases. The CDR3 covers 14 residues. CDR3 residues: CASSLEGGYYEQYF. For the CDR3, the DNA is TGTGCCAGCAGCTTAGAGGGGGGTTACTACGAGCAGTACTTC.

This clone was seen only a few times. The chain joins TRBV7-3 to TRBJ2-1; 10 positions match TRBD2. In germline, CDR1 is SGHTA, CDR2 FQGTGA. V dropped 6 bases and J dropped 3; count of bases not matched to a gene: 17. The CDR3 has 19 residues. CDR3 nucleotides: TGTGCCAGCAGTTTATTTGTTCTAGCGGGGGACCCTCTCTACAATGAGCAGTTCTTC. Its protein product is CASSLFVLAGDPLYNEQFF.

The rearrangement uses TRBV19 and TRBJ1-5; TRBD1 aligns across 9 bases. This CDR3 has 17 amino acids. After removal of 4 bases from V and 1 base from J, the junction contained 8 bases not matched to a gene. Germline values: CDR1 LNHDA, CDR2 SQIVND (reference sequence). CDR3 loop: CASSKGQGGVSNQPQHF. Here the CDR3 DNA reads TGTGCCAGTAGTAAGGGACAGGGTGGAGTAAGCAATCAGCCCCAGCATTTT.

V is TRBV18 and J is TRBJ1-2; D remains unclear. There are 13 residues in the CDR3. The V end was cut by 2 bases, the J end by 5 bases, with 9 bases between. Germline values: CDR1 KGHSH, CDR2 LQKENI. The CDR3 here is CASSPAAEYGYTF. CDR3 in DNA: TGTGCCAGCTCACCAGCGGCCGAATATGGCTACACCTTC.

The V gene is TRBV6-5, the J gene TRBJ2-7; D is unclear. Germline loops: CDR1 MNHEY, CDR2 SVGAGI. The V end was cut by 2 bases, the J end by 0 bases, with 14 bases between. The CDR3 totals 16 residues. Here the CDR3 DNA reads TGTGCCAGCAGTTACGGGCTTGACACCAACTCCTACGAGCAGTACTTC. This codes for CASSYGLDTNSYEQYF.

V and J are TRBV2 and TRBJ2-7, with TRBD1 as a possible D gene (5 bases). Germline CDR1 reads SNHLY; CDR2 reads FYNNEI. Trimming cost V 3 bases and J 3 bases, with 12 bases left between them. The length of the CDR3 is 14 residues. Written as DNA, the CDR3 is TGTGCCAGCAGTGATAGGGGCAGACTCTACGAGCAGTACTTC. Residues: CASSDRGRLYEQYF.